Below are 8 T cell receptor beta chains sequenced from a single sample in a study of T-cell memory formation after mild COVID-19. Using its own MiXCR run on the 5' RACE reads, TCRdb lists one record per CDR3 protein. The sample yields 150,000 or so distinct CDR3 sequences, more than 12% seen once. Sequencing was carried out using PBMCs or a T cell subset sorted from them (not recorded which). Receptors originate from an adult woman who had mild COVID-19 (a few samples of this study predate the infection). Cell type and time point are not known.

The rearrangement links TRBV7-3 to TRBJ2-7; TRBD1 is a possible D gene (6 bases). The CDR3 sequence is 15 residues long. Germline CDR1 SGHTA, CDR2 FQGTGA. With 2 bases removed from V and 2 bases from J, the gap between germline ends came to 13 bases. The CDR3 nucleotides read TGTGCCAGCAGCTTACAGGGGACCCCTCCCTACGAGCAGTACTTC. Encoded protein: CASSLQGTPPYEQYF.

The CDR3 coding sequence is TGTGCCAGCAGCGAGAGAGGGAGACATAGAGGGCTTCACGGGGAGCTGTTTTTT. The encoded protein is CASSERGRHRGLHGELFF. The gene calls are TRBV9 and TRBJ2-2; the D gene is possibly TRBD2 (5 bases). CDR1 and CDR2 (germline): SGDLS, YYNGEE. This CDR3 contains 18 residues. V shed 3 bases and J shed 7 bases, with 25 bases lying between them.

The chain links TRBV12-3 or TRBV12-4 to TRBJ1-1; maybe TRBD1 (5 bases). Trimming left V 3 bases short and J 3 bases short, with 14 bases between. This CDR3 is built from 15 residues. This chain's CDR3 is CASSFRGRTYTEAFF. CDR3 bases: TGTGCCAGCAGTTTTAGGGGCAGGACATACACTGAAGCTTTCTTT.

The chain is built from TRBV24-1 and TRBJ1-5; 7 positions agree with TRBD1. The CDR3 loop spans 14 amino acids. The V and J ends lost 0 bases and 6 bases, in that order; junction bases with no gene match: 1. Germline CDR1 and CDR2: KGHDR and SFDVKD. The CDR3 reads CATSDLPGGQPQHF. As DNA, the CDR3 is TGTGCCACCAGTGATTTGCCAGGGGGTCAGCCCCAGCATTTT.

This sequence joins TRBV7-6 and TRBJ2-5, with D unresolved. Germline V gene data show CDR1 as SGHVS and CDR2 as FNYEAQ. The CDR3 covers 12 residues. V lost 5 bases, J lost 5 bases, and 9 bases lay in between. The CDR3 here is CASSHLSETQYF. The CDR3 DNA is TGTGCCAGCAGCCATTTAAGTGAGACCCAGTACTTC.

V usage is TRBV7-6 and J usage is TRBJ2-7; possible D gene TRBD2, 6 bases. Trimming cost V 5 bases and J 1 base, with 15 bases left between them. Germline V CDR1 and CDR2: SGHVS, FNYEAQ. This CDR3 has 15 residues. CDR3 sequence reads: CASSNSRDSSYEQYF. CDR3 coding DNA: TGTGCCAGCAGCAACTCCCGGGACTCGTCCTACGAGCAGTACTTC.

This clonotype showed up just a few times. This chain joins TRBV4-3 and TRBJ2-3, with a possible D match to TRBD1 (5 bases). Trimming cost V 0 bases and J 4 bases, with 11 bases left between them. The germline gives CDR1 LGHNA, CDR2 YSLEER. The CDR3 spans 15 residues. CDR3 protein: CASSQDGRQSDTQYF. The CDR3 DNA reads TGCGCCAGCAGCCAAGATGGGCGACAGTCAGATACGCAGTATTTT.

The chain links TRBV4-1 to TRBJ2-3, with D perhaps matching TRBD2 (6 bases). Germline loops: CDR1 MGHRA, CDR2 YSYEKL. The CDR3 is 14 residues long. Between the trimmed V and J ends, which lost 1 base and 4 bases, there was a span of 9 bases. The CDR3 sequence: CASSQGSGADTQYF. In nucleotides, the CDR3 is TGCGCCAGCAGCCAAGGTTCGGGGGCAGATACGCAGTATTTT.